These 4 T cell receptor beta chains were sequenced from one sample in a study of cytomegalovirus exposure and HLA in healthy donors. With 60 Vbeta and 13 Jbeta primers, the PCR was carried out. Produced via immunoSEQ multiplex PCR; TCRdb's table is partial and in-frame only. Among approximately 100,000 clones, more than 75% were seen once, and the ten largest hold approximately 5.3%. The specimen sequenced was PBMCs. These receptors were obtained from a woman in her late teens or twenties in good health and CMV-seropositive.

DNA of the CDR3: TGTGCCAGCAGTAATGACAGGCCGATGAACACTGAAGCTTTCTTT. Its translation is CASSNDRPMNTEAFF. The chain employs TRBV6-1 and TRBJ1-1, with D perhaps TRBD1 (6 bases). Trimming shortened V by 5 bases and J by 0 bases, and 13 bases separated the two germline ends. Germline V gives CDR1 MNHNS, CDR2 SASEGT. The CDR3 spans 15 residues.

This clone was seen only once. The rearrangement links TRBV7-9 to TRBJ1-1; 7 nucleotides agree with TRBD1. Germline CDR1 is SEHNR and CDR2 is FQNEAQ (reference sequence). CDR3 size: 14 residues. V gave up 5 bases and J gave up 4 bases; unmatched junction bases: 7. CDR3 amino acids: CASSVTGERTEAFF. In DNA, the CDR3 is TGTGCCAGCAGCGTAACAGGGGAGCGCACTGAAGCTTTCTTT.

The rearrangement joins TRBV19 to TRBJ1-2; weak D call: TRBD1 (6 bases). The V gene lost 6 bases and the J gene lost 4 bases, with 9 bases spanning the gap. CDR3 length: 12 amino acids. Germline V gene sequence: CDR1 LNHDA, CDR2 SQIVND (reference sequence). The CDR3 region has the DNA TGTGCCAGTAGCCCACAGGGCTATGGCTACACCTTC. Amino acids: CASSPQGYGYTF.

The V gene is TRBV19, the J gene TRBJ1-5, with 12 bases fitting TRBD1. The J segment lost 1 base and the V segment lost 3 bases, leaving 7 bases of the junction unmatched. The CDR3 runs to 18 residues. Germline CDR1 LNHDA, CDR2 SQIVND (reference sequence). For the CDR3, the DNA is TGTGCCAGTAGTATGGGGGGACAGGGGGCGATGAGCAATCAGCCCCAGCATTTT. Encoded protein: CASSMGGQGAMSNQPQHF.